One and the same sample provided the 10 T cell receptor beta chains below, sequenced in a study of shared clonotypes between healthy human individuals (TCRdb year 2020). Library generation was performed with the immunoSEQ multiplex PCR assay. TCRdb provides this immuneACCESS table in a form limited to in-frame rearrangements. Some clones are lacking; in checked studies, under half of them reflect an unresolved V gene, and why the rest are absent is not known. This sample gives some 790,000 clones in total; roughly 72% of them show up just once. Around 1.7% of the sample comes from the top ten. Sequences were obtained from memory CD4+ T cells sorted from blood. This specimen's cell subset or site label, per the study, means: CD45RA-negative fraction. These TCRs come from a woman aged 25 to 45 in good health.

The chain couples TRBV27 to TRBJ2-7, with 7 bases fitting TRBD1. From germline, CDR1 is MNHEY and CDR2 SMNVEV (reference sequence). The CDR3 spans 14 residues. The ends lost 6 bases at V and 2 bases at J; junction bases unmatched: 7. CDR3 DNA sequence: TGTGCCAGCAGGATGACAGGGATGGCCTACGAGCAGTACTTC. This translates into CASRMTGMAYEQYF.

This clone was counted many times. The V gene is TRBV2, the J gene TRBJ2-7; maybe TRBD1 (5 bases). V gave up 5 bases and J gave up 4 bases, with 15 bases separating them. This CDR3 has 14 residues. The germline CDR1 and CDR2 sequences are SNHLY and FYNNEI. The CDR3: CASSNQGSGYEQYF. CDR3 nucleotides: TGTGCCAGCAGTAATCAGGGTTCGGGTTACGAGCAGTACTTC.

This chain uses TRBV29-1 with TRBJ2-1; TRBD1 or TRBD2 may be the D gene (6 bases each). The CDR3 contains 18 residues. V was shortened by 5 bases and J by 1 base, with 24 bases between the two germline ends. Looked up from germline, CDR1 is SQVTM and CDR2 is ANQGSEA. CDR3 nucleotides: TGCAGCGTTACAGGAGTATTGGGGGGCCCCGGGTCCTACAATGAGCAGTTCTTC. As protein: CSVTGVLGGPGSYNEQFF.

The rearrangement joins TRBV11-2 to TRBJ1-3; TRBD1 aligns across 7 bases. CDR1 and CDR2 from the germline V gene are SGHAT and FQNNGV. After removal of 6 bases from V and 5 bases from J, the junction contained 13 bases not matched to a gene. This CDR3 spans 16 amino acids. In DNA, the CDR3 is TGTGCCAGCAGAGAGCGGCCAGGGGGACGGAGAAACACCATATATTTT. This codes for CASRERPGGRRNTIYF. Full variable domain (missing parts from reference TRBV11-2 and TRBJ1-3): EAGVAQSPRYKIIEKRQSVAFWCNPISGHATLYWYQQILGQGPKLLIQFQNNGVVDDSQLPKDRFSAERLKGVDSTLKIQPAKLEDSAVYLCASRERPGGRRNTIYFGEGSWLTVV.

This clone was counted between two and nine times. The V and J genes are TRBV2 and TRBJ2-1, with 8 bases lining up with TRBD2. The CDR3 totals 15 residues. Germline-derived CDR1 and CDR2 are SNHLY and FYNNEI. The V and J ends lost 3 bases and 3 bases, in that order; junction bases with no gene match: 4. This CDR3 is CASSDISGNYNEQFF. CDR3 nucleotide sequence: TGTGCCAGCAGTGACATTAGCGGGAACTACAATGAGCAGTTCTTC.

Comment on this clone: Within the sample, other DNA sequences also encode this same CDR3. The chain recombines TRBV28 with TRBJ1-4; D unclear. The CDR3 consists of 11 residues. Per the germline V gene, CDR1 is MDHEN and CDR2 is SYDVKM. Trimming left V 6 bases short and J 8 bases short, with 7 bases between. CDR3 protein: CASSFGEKLFF. The CDR3 DNA reads as TGTGCCAGCAGCTTCGGAGAAAAACTGTTTTTT. The full variable domain, rest sourced from reference TRBV28 and TRBJ1-4, is DVKVTQSSRYLVKRTGEKVFLECVQDMDHENMFWYRQDPGLGLRLIYFSYDVKMKEKGDIPEGYSVSREKKERFSLILESASTNQTSMYLCASSFGEKLFFGSGTQLSVL.

The chain carries TRBV19 and TRBJ1-4; D not resolved. This CDR3 is built from 14 residues. The germline V and J ends were trimmed by 8 bases and 0 bases, with 10 bases remaining between them. CDR1 and CDR2 from the germline V gene are LNHDA and SQIVND (reference sequence). The CDR3 reads CASGYAATNEKLFF. In DNA form, the CDR3 reads TGTGCCAGTGGTTATGCGGCAACTAATGAAAAACTGTTTTTT.

This chain links TRBV29-1 with TRBJ2-5; 8 bases align to TRBD1. Germline assignment: CDR1 SQVTM and CDR2 ANQGSEA. This CDR3 region has 11 residues. V lost 6 bases, J lost 9 bases, and 6 bases stayed unmatched. CDR3 amino acids: CSVNIQGAQYF. The DNA for the CDR3 is TGCAGCGTAAACATACAGGGGGCCCAGTACTTC.

This clone occurred a few times. This chain links TRBV28 with TRBJ2-7; 8 bases line up with TRBD2. Germline trimming cut 5 bases from V and 4 bases from J; bases unmatched to any gene: 13. The CDR3 has 16 residues. Looked up from germline, CDR1 is MDHEN and CDR2 is SYDVKM. CDR3 in DNA: TGTGCCAGCAGTCCTGGGGGGTCGGGAGGGACGTACGAGCAGTACTTC. Protein: CASSPGGSGGTYEQYF.

J is TRBJ1-2 and V is TRBV11-2, with a tentative D call TRBD1 (5 bases). V lost 7 bases and J lost 0, with 15 bases in between. This CDR3 is built from 15 residues. The germline V gene has CDR1 SGHAT and CDR2 FQNNGV. The CDR3 spells CASKPYQGANYGYTF. The CDR3 region has the DNA TGTGCCAGCAAACCTTATCAGGGAGCTAACTATGGCTACACCTTC.